This T cell receptor beta chain was sequenced for a study of blood T cell repertoires in COVID-19. Using immunoSEQ multiplex PCR, the repertoire was profiled, and TCRdb retains in-frame clones only, with some absent. The sample yields fewer than 80,000 clones, around 90% seen once. V dropped 5 bases and J dropped 2; count of bases not matched to a gene: 1. There are 13 residues in the CDR3. Germline V gene lookup returns CDR1 LNHDA and CDR2 SQIVND (reference sequence). The TCR sequence derives from a human donor in a cohort sampled during active COVID-19. The rearrangement links TRBV19 to TRBJ2-3; 7 bases map to TRBD2. The sequenced sample was peripheral blood. The CDR3 coding sequence is TGTGCCAGTAGTCGGGACTACACAGATACGCAGTATTTT. This encodes CASSRDYTDTQYF.